This T cell receptor delta chain is drawn from a study of DNA immune sequencing with unique molecular identifiers. Primers for all 8 TRDV and 4 TRDJ genes amplified genomic DNA in 32-plex. The library had 12-nucleotide UMIs introduced over about 3 barcoding cycles, then a second adapter PCR. TCRdb re-called the multiplex PCR reads through CATT. The data contain a few thousand delta-chain clones, 10% to 15% of them singletons. This clone was found many times. Germline values: CDR1 TVYSNPD, CDR2 GDNSRS (reference sequence). J gave up 4 bases and V 2 bases, and 25 bases lay outside the gene matches. This CDR3 comprises 20 residues.

This clonotype originated in a human donor in good health. The sample consisted of gamma-delta T cells enriched from blood buffy coat, or unenriched PBMCs (not recorded which). The chain links TRDV3 to TRDJ1, with TRDD3 matching 10 bases. In nucleotides, the CDR3 is TGTGCCTTTCATCGGCCTTCCTCGGTACTGGGGGATGGTTGGGACGATAAACTCATCTTT. Its translation: CAFHRPSSVLGDGWDDKLIF.